Listed below are T cell receptor beta chains from one sample, sequenced in a study of T cell repertoires in cytomegalovirus infection. From the reads, TCRdb called clonotypes with MiXCR, one entry per CDR3 protein. The sample lists about 830,000 distinct CDR3 sequences; roughly 33% were seen once. Their antigens remain unidentified. Sequenced material: cultured CD8+ T cells from PBMCs, taken from culture after CMV antigen stimulation. The source of these receptors is a human donor in good health (CMV status not recorded). Some clones in this sample may be carry-over from other donors' samples. Both conserved end residues are part of each CDR3. A D gene is named only where the DNA matches it firmly. Only some rows state a clone size, as once, few, many or a class for expanded clones.

CDR3aa	CDR3nt	j_gene	d_gene	v_gene	abundance
CASSNHSNQPQHF	TGTGCCAGCAGTAACCATAGCAATCAGCCCCAGCATTTT	TRBJ1-5	NA	TRBV27	NA
CASRGRGAGDENTEAFF	TGTGCCAGCAGGGGTCGGGGGGCGGGGGATGAGAACACTGAAGCTTTCTTT	TRBJ1-1	NA	TRBV7-9	NA
CASSPRQGNTGELFF	TGTGCCAGCAGTCCTAGACAGGGGAACACCGGGGAGCTGTTTTTT	TRBJ2-2	TRBD1	TRBV6-1	many
CASSLPPGQRPHYGYTF	TGTGCCAGCAGCTTACCCCCTGGACAGCGCCCCCACTATGGCTACACCTTC	TRBJ1-2	NA	TRBV7-6	NA
CASTQRGYGYEQYF	TGTGCCAGCACCCAAAGAGGATACGGTTACGAGCAGTACTTC	TRBJ2-7	NA	TRBV6-1	NA
CASSRDSVTDTQYF	TGCGCCAGCAGCCGGGACAGTGTCACAGATACGCAGTATTTT	TRBJ2-3	TRBD1	TRBV4-3	NA
CASSSLGLSGDTQYF	TGTGCCAGCAGCTCGCTGGGACTTAGTGGAGATACGCAGTATTTT	TRBJ2-3	NA	TRBV7-6	few
CASSLRAGMNTEAFF	TGTGCCAGCAGTTTAAGGGCAGGGATGAACACTGAAGCTTTCTTT	TRBJ1-1	NA	TRBV28	NA
CASSGLAGGKTGELFF	TGTGCCAGCAGCGGACTAGCGGGGGGAAAGACCGGGGAGCTGTTTTTT	TRBJ2-2	TRBD2	TRBV6-6	NA
CSARGSGWSNQPQHF	TGCAGTGCTAGAGGCTCTGGATGGAGCAATCAGCCCCAGCATTTT	TRBJ1-5	NA	TRBV20-1	NA
CASSLSPDGSGGYTF	TGTGCCAGCAGCTTAAGCCCGGACGGCTCCGGGGGCTACACCTTC	TRBJ1-2	NA	TRBV7-6	many
CASRPGTGFEAFF	TGTGCCAGCAGACCCGGGACAGGTTTTGAAGCTTTCTTT	TRBJ1-1	TRBD1	TRBV5-4	NA
CASSLYTANTEAFF	TGTGCCAGCAGTCTATATACGGCGAACACTGAAGCTTTCTTT	TRBJ1-1	NA	TRBV7-9	few
CASSRLTGLSPLHF	TGTGCCAGCAGCCGATTGACAGGGTTATCACCCCTCCACTTT	TRBJ1-6	TRBD1	TRBV7-6	NA
CASSPGWGANVLTF	TGTGCCAGCAGCCCTGGGTGGGGGGCCAACGTCCTGACTTTC	TRBJ2-6	NA	TRBV7-9	NA
CSAPDRGDTEAFF	TGCAGTGCTCCCGACAGGGGGGACACTGAAGCTTTCTTT	TRBJ1-1	TRBD1	TRBV20-1	NA
CASSPKDRVGLYTF	TGTGCCAGCAGCCCCAAGGACAGGGTGGGTCTCTACACCTTC	TRBJ1-2	TRBD1	TRBV7-9	NA
CATSDSASGGGVSADTQYF	TGTGCCACCAGTGATTCCGCTAGCGGGGGGGGGGTAAGCGCAGATACGCAGTATTTT	TRBJ2-3	TRBD2	TRBV24-1	NA
CASSPRQGSDTQYF	TGCGCCAGCAGCCCCAGACAGGGGAGCGATACGCAGTATTTT	TRBJ2-3	TRBD1	TRBV4-3	NA
CASRTWGTGLNEQFF	TGTGCCAGCCGCACTTGGGGGACCGGTTTGAATGAGCAGTTCTTC	TRBJ2-1	NA	TRBV2	NA
CASNGGGAKNIQYF	TGTGCCAGCAATGGGGGGGGAGCCAAAAACATTCAGTACTTC	TRBJ2-4	TRBD2	TRBV11-2	NA
CATNSGRSGTDTQYF	TGTGCCACCAATAGTGGACGGAGTGGCACAGATACGCAGTATTTT	TRBJ2-3	NA	TRBV2	few
CASSPGQGVHEQYF	TGTGCCAGCAGCCCGGGACAGGGTGTACACGAGCAGTACTTC	TRBJ2-7	TRBD1	TRBV19	NA
CASSLLRATSTDTQYF	TGTGCCAGCAGCTTGCTGCGGGCGACTAGCACAGATACGCAGTATTTT	TRBJ2-3	NA	TRBV5-6	NA
CASLDTIGNTEAFF	TGTGCCAGCCTCGATACCATAGGCAACACTGAAGCTTTCTTT	TRBJ1-1	NA	TRBV6-2/TRBV6-3	NA
CASSLTQGLAGDSHNLISYNEQFF	TGCGCCAGCAGCCTCACTCAAGGACTAGCGGGGGACTCCCACAATCTTATCTCCTACAATGAGCAGTTCTTC	TRBJ2-1	TRBD2	TRBV4-1	few
CASSAQLAGLYEQYF	TGTGCCAGCAGTGCACAACTAGCGGGGCTCTACGAGCAGTACTTC	TRBJ2-7	TRBD2	TRBV6-1	few
CASTPRGTGDEKLFF	TGCGCCAGCACCCCGAGAGGGACAGGGGACGAAAAACTGTTTTTT	TRBJ1-4	TRBD1	TRBV4-1	few
CATKKTGGYEQYF	TGTGCCACTAAGAAAACAGGGGGGTACGAGCAGTACTTC	TRBJ2-7	TRBD1	TRBV19	NA
CASRGAYGYTF	TGCGCCAGCAGAGGAGCGTATGGCTACACCTTC	TRBJ1-2	NA	TRBV10-2	NA
CASSAASYQETQYF	TGTGCCAGCAGCGCCGCCTCGTACCAAGAGACCCAGTACTTC	TRBJ2-5	NA	TRBV7-9	NA
CASSLASPGEGNQPQHF	TGTGCCAGCAGCTTGGCTTCGCCAGGGGAGGGCAATCAGCCCCAGCATTTT	TRBJ1-5	NA	TRBV5-6	NA
CASTGTQYF	TGTGCCAGCACCGGTACGCAGTATTTT	TRBJ2-3	NA	TRBV6-1	many
CASSLSLGSYNEQFF	TGTGCCAGCAGTTTATCCCTAGGCTCCTACAATGAGCAGTTCTTC	TRBJ2-1	NA	TRBV27	NA
CASSSRRFYEQYF	TGTGCCAGCAGCTCCCGACGGTTTTACGAGCAGTACTTC	TRBJ2-7	NA	TRBV7-8	few